This T cell receptor beta chain was profiled in a study of tumor-infiltrating lymphocytes in localized non-small cell lung cancer. Overall study: Each patient gave resected tumor and non-adjacent uninvolved lung tissue.

V shed 5 bases and J shed 5 bases, with 6 bases lying between them. Germline values: CDR1 KGHSH, CDR2 LQKENI. The CDR3 is made up of 11 amino acids. The method was immunoSEQ multiplex PCR; TCRdb's version includes in-frame clones alone and lacks a portion of them. The repertoire consists of around 18,000 clones, with around 41% occurring once and the leading ten covering about a sixth. General study results and limits: No T-cell fraction difference was seen between IM1 and IM2 tumors. Only some patients had TCR sequencing, depending on available tissue. Different pieces of the same tissue were used for each assay.

With respect to this clone: What it binds is unknown.

This clonotype was obtained from a human donor with non-small cell lung cancer. The chain joins TRBV18 to TRBJ2-5, with D possibly TRBD2 on 5 matching bases. The sequencing sample was made of lung tumor tissue. The CDR3, as DNA: TGTGCCAGCTCAAGAGGGGAGACCCAGTACTTC. Amino acids: CASSRGETQYF.